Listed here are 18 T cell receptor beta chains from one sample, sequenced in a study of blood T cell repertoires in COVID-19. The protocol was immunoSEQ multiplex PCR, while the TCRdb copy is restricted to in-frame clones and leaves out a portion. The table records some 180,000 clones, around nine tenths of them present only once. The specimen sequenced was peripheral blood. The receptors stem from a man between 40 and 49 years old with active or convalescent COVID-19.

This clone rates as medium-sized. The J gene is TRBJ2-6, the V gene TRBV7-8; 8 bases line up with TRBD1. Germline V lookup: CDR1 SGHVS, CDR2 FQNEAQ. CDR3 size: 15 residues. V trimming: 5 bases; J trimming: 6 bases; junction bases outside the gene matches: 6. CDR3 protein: CASSIRQGPANVLTF. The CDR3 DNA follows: TGTGCCAGCAGCATCCGACAGGGGCCGGCCAACGTCCTGACTTTC.

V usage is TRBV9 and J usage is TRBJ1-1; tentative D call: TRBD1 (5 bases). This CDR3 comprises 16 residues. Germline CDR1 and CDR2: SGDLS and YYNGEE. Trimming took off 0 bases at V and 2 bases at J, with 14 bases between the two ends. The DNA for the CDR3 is TGTGCCAGCAGCGTAGCTTCCTCCAGGGCAAACACTGAAGCTTTCTTT. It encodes CASSVASSRANTEAFF.

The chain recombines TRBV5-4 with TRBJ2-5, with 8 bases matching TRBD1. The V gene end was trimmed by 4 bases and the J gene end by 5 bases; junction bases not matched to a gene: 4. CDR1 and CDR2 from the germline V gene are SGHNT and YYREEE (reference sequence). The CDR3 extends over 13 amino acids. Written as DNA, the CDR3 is TGTGCCAGCAGCCAGACAGGGGCGGAGACCCAGTACTTC. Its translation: CASSQTGAETQYF.

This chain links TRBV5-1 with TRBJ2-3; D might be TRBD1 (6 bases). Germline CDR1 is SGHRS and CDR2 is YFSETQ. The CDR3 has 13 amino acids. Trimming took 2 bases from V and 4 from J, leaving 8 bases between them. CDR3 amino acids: CASSLQGSDTQYF. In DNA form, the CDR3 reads TGCGCCAGCAGCTTACAGGGCTCAGATACGCAGTATTTT.

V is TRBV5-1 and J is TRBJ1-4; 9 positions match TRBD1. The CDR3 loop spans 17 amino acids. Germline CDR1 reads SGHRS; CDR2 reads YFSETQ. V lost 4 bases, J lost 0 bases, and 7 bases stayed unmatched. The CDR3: CASSRWDRAATNEKLFF. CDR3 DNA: TGCGCCAGCAGCCGATGGGACAGGGCCGCAACTAATGAAAAACTGTTTTTT.

CDR3 sequence (DNA): TGTGCCTGGAGTGTCGGCGGAGACTACGAGCAGTACTTC. Encoded protein: CAWSVGGDYEQYF. The chain uses TRBV30 and TRBJ2-7; no firm D call. The germline gives CDR1 GTSNPN, CDR2 SVGIG (reference sequence). V was trimmed by 0 bases and J by 3 bases, leaving 9 bases between them. The CDR3 has 13 amino acids.

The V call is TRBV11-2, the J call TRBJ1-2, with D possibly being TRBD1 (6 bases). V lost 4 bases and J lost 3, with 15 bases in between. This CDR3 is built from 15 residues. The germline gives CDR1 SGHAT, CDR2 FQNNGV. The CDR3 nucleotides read TGTGCCAGCAGCTGGACGGGGGGGCAAGACTATGGCTACACCTTC. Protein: CASSWTGGQDYGYTF.

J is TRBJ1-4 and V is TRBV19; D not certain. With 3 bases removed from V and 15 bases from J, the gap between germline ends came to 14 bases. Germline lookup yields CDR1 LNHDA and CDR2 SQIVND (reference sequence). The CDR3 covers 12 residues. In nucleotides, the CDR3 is TGTGCCAGTAGTATTGGAGTCGGTGCGGTGTTTTTT. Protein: CASSIGVGAVFF.

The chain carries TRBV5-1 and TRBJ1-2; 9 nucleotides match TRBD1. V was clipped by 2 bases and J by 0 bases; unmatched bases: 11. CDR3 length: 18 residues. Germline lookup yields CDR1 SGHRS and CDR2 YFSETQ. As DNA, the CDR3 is TGCGCCAGCAGCTTCTCGATGGGCGGGACAGGGACTAACTATGGCTACACCTTC. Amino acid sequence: CASSFSMGGTGTNYGYTF.

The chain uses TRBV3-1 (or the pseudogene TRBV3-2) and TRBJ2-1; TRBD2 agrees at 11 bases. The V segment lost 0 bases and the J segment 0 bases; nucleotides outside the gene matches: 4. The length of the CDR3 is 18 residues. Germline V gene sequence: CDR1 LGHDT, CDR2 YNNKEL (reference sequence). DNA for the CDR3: TGTGCCAGCAGCCAAGATCGACTAGCGGGAAGCTCCTACAATGAGCAGTTCTTC. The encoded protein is CASSQDRLAGSSYNEQFF.

This CDR3 reads CASSLQGQGNTEAFF. CDR3 bases: TGTGCCAGCAGCTTACAGGGACAGGGGAACACTGAAGCTTTCTTT. The chain combines TRBV7-2 with TRBJ1-1; TRBD1 aligns across 9 bases. The length of the CDR3 is 15 residues. Germline CDR1 is SGHTA and CDR2 is FQGNSA. V shed 2 bases, J shed 1 base, and the junction held 2 bases outside the gene matches. The entire variable domain, with the rest obtained from reference TRBV7-2 and TRBJ1-1, is as follows: GAGVSQSPSNKVTEKGKDVELRCDPISGHTALYWYRQSLGQGLEFLIYFQGNSAPDKSGLPSDRFSAERTGGSVSTLTIQRTQQEDSAVYLCASSLQGQGNTEAFFGQGTRLTVV.

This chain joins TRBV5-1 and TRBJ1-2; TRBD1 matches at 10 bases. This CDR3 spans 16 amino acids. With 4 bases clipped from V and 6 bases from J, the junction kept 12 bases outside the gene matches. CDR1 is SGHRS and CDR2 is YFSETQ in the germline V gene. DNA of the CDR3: TGCGCCAGCAGCCCGGGACAGGGGAGTACCTTGGATGGCTACACCTTC. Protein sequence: CASSPGQGSTLDGYTF.

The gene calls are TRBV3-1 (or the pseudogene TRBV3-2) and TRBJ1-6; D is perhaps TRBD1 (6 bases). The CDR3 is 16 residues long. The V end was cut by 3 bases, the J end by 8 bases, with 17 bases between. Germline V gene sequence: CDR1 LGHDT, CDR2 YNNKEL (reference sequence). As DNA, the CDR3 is TGTGCCAGCAGCCATAGACCGGGACACCTTTATTCACCCCTCCACTTT. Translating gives CASSHRPGHLYSPLHF.

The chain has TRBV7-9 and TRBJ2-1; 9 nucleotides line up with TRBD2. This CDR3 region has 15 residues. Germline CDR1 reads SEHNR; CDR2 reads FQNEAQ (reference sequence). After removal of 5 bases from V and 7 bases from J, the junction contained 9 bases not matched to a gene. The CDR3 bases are TGTGCCAGCAGCCGAGCGGGGGGTCCGCGTAATGAGCAGTTCTTC. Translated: CASSRAGGPRNEQFF.

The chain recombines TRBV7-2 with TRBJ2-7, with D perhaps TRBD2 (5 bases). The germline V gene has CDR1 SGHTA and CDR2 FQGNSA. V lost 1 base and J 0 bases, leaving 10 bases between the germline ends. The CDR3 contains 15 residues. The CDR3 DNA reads TGTGCCAGCAGCTTAGAAATGGGGAGCTCCTACGAGCAGTACTTC. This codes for CASSLEMGSSYEQYF.

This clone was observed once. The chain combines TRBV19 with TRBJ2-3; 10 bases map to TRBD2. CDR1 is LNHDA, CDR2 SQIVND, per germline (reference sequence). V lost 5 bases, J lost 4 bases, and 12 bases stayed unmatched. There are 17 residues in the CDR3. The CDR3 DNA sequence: TGTGCCAGTAGTGCCCGACTAGCGGGTTCTAGGGCAGATACGCAGTATTTT. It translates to CASSARLAGSRADTQYF.

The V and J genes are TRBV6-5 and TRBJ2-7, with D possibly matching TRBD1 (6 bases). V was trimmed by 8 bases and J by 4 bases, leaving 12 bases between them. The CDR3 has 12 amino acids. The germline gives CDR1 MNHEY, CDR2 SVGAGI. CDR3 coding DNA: TGTGCCAGCGAGGGGGTCGCATACGAGCAGTACTTC. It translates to CASEGVAYEQYF.

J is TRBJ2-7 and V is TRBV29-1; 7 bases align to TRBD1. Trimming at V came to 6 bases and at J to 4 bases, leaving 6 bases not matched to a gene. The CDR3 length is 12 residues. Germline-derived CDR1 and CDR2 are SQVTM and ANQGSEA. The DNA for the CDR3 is TGCAGCGTGGGGGACAGCGTATACGAGCAGTACTTC. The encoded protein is CSVGDSVYEQYF.